In this sample, the clone carrying this T cell receptor beta chain turned up a few times. Its target is unknown. This sample was included in a study of T cell responses to AZD1222 COVID-19 vaccine. Profiling relied on immunoSEQ multiplex PCR, and the TCRdb table lists in-frame clones only, not all of them. The table records 80,000 to 100,000 clones, approximately 83% of them present only once. CDR1 is MDHEN and CDR2 is SYDVKM in the germline V gene. V was shortened by 7 bases and J by 0 bases, with 13 bases between the two germline ends. The CDR3 contains 15 residues. Regarding the study as a whole: Baseline testing showed seropositivity in only five to seven AZD1222 recipients.

The sequencing used peripheral blood, collected 28 days after the second AZD1222 dose. This sequence was found in an adult who received the AZD1222 COVID-19 vaccine. This chain connects TRBV28 to TRBJ1-5; the D gene is possibly TRBD1 (5 bases). CDR3 in DNA: TGTGCCAGCAATGGACACGCAAATAGCAATCAGCCCCAGCATTTT. It specifies CASNGHANSNQPQHF.